The 19 T cell receptor beta chains listed next were all sequenced from one sample in a study of T cells in Graves' hyperthyroidism and ophthalmopathy. RNA transcripts provided the source from which TCR beta CDR3 regions were amplified. An initial round of RT-PCR targeting the TCR CDR3 relied on the HTBI primer set. Via MiXCR, TCRdb re-called the multiplex PCR reads, giving one row per CDR3 protein. The sample has about half a million distinct CDR3 sequences, roughly a quarter seen once. The sample comprised blood. These receptors were obtained from a woman aged 25 to 39 with Graves' ophthalmopathy.

Only a few counts were recorded for this clonotype. This chain joins TRBV6-5 and TRBJ1-1; D uncertain. Germline lookup yields CDR1 MNHEY and CDR2 SVGAGI. The ends were cut back, 2 bases at V and 11 bases at J, with 12 bases in the middle. The CDR3 loop spans 12 amino acids. The chain's CDR3 is CASSYHKEHAFF. The CDR3 bases are TGTGCCAGCAGTTACCATAAGGAGCACGCTTTCTTT.

This rearrangement joins TRBV6-1 to TRBJ1-5; a possible D gene is TRBD1 (5 bases). The CDR3 contains 12 residues. Germline V gene sequence: CDR1 MNHNS, CDR2 SASEGT. Trimming cost V 8 bases and J 3 bases, with 8 bases left between them. CDR3 bases: TGTGCCAGCCAGGGAATCAATCAGCCCCAGCATTTT. Protein product: CASQGINQPQHF.

The sample holds many counts of this clonotype. The chain is built from TRBV15 and TRBJ1-5, with D possibly matching TRBD1 (5 bases). The CDR3 is 16 residues long. The germline V and J ends were trimmed by 0 bases and 3 bases, with 12 bases remaining between them. Per the germline V gene, CDR1 is LNHNV and CDR2 is YYDKDF (reference sequence). CDR3 sequence reads: CATSREYGGTNQPQHF. The CDR3 coding sequence is TGTGCCACCAGCAGAGAATACGGAGGGACCAATCAGCCCCAGCATTTT.

In its sample, this clonotype was seen a few times. The chain employs TRBV20-1 and TRBJ2-5; D not certain. Germline CDR1 DFQATT, CDR2 SNEGSKA (reference sequence). Trimming removed 1 base at V and 5 bases at J, with 11 bases between. The CDR3 runs to 13 residues. CDR3 in DNA: TGCAGTGCTAGAGCTGCTGGGCTGGAGACCCAGTACTTC. It yields the protein CSARAAGLETQYF.

This clonotype came up many times. V is TRBV7-2 and J is TRBJ2-5; no clear D. With 1 base removed from V and 5 bases from J, the gap between germline ends came to 14 bases. Germline V gene data show CDR1 as SGHTA and CDR2 as FQGNSA. The CDR3 spans 15 residues. The CDR3 protein is CASSLDPASLETQYF. CDR3 sequence (DNA): TGTGCCAGCAGCTTAGATCCAGCCAGTCTGGAGACCCAGTACTTC.

This clonotype was seen only a few times. The V gene is TRBV7-3, the J gene TRBJ2-5, with 7 bases identical to TRBD1. The CDR3 extends over 15 amino acids. The germline CDR1 and CDR2 sequences are SGHTA and FQGTGA. V gave up 5 bases and J gave up 4 bases; unmatched junction bases: 10. The CDR3 reads CASSPSASGGETQYF. The CDR3 nucleotides read TGTGCCAGCAGCCCCTCCGCTTCAGGGGGAGAGACCCAGTACTTC.

Notes on this clonotype: This clone may be a read error of a much larger clone one base away. The CDR3 end shows no conserved phenylalanine or tryptophan, and so a read error is likely. The chain recombines TRBV20-1 with TRBJ1-2; D remains unclear. Germline CDR1 reads DFQATT; CDR2 reads SNEGSKA (reference sequence). V was cut by 7 bases and J by 5 bases, with 5 bases left in between. The CDR3 consists of 9 residues. The CDR3 DNA follows: TGCAGTGTAGGGTATGGCTACACCTAC. Residues: CSVGYGYTY.

The rearrangement joins TRBV6-5 to TRBJ1-6; 7 bases are a match to TRBD1. Germline CDR1 and CDR2: MNHEY and SVGAGI. The CDR3 runs 18 residues. Trimming cost V 0 bases and J 0 bases; bases outside gene matches: 5. DNA for the CDR3: TGTGCCAGCAGTTACTCGAGGGGGCCCAGCTCCTATAATTCACCCCTCCACTTT. This translates into CASSYSRGPSSYNSPLHF.

V gene TRBV28 combines with J gene TRBJ2-7; 10 bases map to TRBD2. With V trimmed by 5 bases and J by 6 bases, 13 bases remained unmatched. CDR3 length: 16 amino acids. Germline V gives CDR1 MDHEN, CDR2 SYDVKM. CDR3 residues: CASSLAGVEGPLEQYF. The CDR3 region has the DNA TGTGCCAGCAGTCTAGCGGGAGTTGAAGGACCACTCGAGCAGTACTTC.

In this sample, this clonotype turned up many times. The CDR3 coding sequence is TGTGCCAGCACCTCAGGGGGACGTAGCTCACCCCTCCACTTT. It is translated as CASTSGGRSSPLHF. This chain connects TRBV2 to TRBJ1-6, with 7 nucleotides matching TRBD1. Germline V gives CDR1 SNHLY, CDR2 FYNNEI. Trimming cost V 7 bases and J 10 bases; bases outside gene matches: 10. The CDR3 spans 14 residues.

This clonotype was seen ten or more times. V usage is TRBV20-1 and J usage is TRBJ1-5; D unclear. V was clipped by 4 bases and J by 1 base, with 8 bases between them. Germline-derived CDR1 and CDR2 are DFQATT and SNEGSKA (reference sequence). The CDR3 length is 13 residues. The CDR3 nucleotides read TGCAGTGCTACTCAAGACAGCAATCAGCCCCAGCATTTT. The encoded protein is CSATQDSNQPQHF.

This clonotype was seen repeatedly, ten times or more. The chain employs TRBV6-1 and TRBJ1-3; D perhaps matches TRBD1 (6 bases). The CDR3 is 15 amino acids. V was trimmed by 6 bases and J by 0 bases, leaving 12 bases between them. The V gene's germline CDR1 is MNHNS and CDR2 SASEGT. The chain's CDR3 is CASRRTANSGNTIYF. Here the CDR3 DNA reads TGTGCCAGCAGGAGGACAGCAAACTCTGGAAACACCATATATTTT.

This sequence joins TRBV27 and TRBJ2-5, with 9 bases aligning to TRBD1. Losses at the gene ends were 7 bases for V and 2 bases for J; bases not matched to a gene: 11. CDR3 size: 16 residues. CDR1 is MNHEY and CDR2 is SMNVEV in the germline V gene (reference sequence). The CDR3 loop is CASNLGQGWGQETQYF. The CDR3 DNA reads TGTGCCAGCAATTTGGGACAGGGATGGGGGCAAGAGACCCAGTACTTC.

Only a few counts were recorded for this clonotype. The genes are TRBV25-1 and TRBJ1-1; 7 bases fit TRBD1. V was clipped by 7 bases and J by 0 bases; unmatched bases: 8. Germline V gives CDR1 MGHDK, CDR2 SYGVNS. The CDR3 contains 15 residues. The CDR3 is CASTKTGLLNTEAFF. The CDR3, as DNA: TGTGCCAGCACTAAGACAGGGCTGTTGAACACTGAAGCTTTCTTT.

This clonotype was detected ten times or more. J is TRBJ2-7 and V is TRBV6-1; D call uncertain. Trimming left V 0 bases short and J 3 bases short, with 9 bases between. CDR3 size: 14 residues. The germline V gene encodes CDR1 MNHNS and CDR2 SASEGT. The CDR3 bases are TGTGCCAGCAGTGAAGCGGGTCTCAGCTACGAGCAGTACTTC. The encoded protein is CASSEAGLSYEQYF.

The V call is TRBV12-5, the J call TRBJ2-7, with a possible D match to TRBD2 (6 bases). Looked up from germline, CDR1 is LGHNT and CDR2 is FRNRAP. Trimming shortened V by 8 bases and J by 4 bases, and 15 bases separated the two germline ends. The CDR3 extends over 13 amino acids. The DNA of the CDR3 is TGTGCTAGTTCTGTAGCGGCCGCTTACGAGCAGTACTTC. Protein product: CASSVAAAYEQYF.

In its sample, this clonotype was seen many times. The V gene is TRBV10-2, the J gene TRBJ1-5, with 8 bases that match TRBD1. The CDR3 runs 14 residues. With 6 bases clipped from V and 6 bases from J, the junction kept 7 bases outside the gene matches. The V gene's germline CDR1 is WSHSY and CDR2 SAAADI. CDR3 bases: TGCGCCAGCAGGGCAGGGGGCCTGGGTCAGCCCCAGCATTTT. It translates to CASRAGGLGQPQHF.

In this sample, this clonotype turned up many times. J is TRBJ1-1 and V is TRBV6-5, with TRBD1 identical over 10 bases. The V gene end was trimmed by 2 bases and the J gene end by 12 bases; junction bases not matched to a gene: 6. Per germline, CDR1 MNHEY and CDR2 SVGAGI. The CDR3 totals 13 residues. DNA of the CDR3: TGTGCCAGCAGTTACCTAGACAGGGGGCGTTCTTTCTTT. Protein product: CASSYLDRGRSFF.

The table lists this clonotype with many counts. The chain joins TRBV28 to TRBJ2-2, with 8 bases that match TRBD2. The V gene end was trimmed by 2 bases and the J gene end by 6 bases; junction bases not matched to a gene: 5. This CDR3 has 15 residues. The germline V gene has CDR1 MDHEN and CDR2 SYDVKM. The CDR3 DNA follows: TGTGCCAGCAGTTTAGGGCGGGGGGTGTCCGGGGAGCTGTTTTTT. This translates into CASSLGRGVSGELFF. The whole variable domain, remainder taken from reference TRBV28 and TRBJ2-2, is DVKVTQSSRYLVKRTGEKVFLECVQDMDHENMFWYRQDPGLGLRLIYFSYDVKMKEKGDIPEGYSVSREKKERFSLILESASTNQTSMYLCASSLGRGVSGELFFGEGSRLTVL.